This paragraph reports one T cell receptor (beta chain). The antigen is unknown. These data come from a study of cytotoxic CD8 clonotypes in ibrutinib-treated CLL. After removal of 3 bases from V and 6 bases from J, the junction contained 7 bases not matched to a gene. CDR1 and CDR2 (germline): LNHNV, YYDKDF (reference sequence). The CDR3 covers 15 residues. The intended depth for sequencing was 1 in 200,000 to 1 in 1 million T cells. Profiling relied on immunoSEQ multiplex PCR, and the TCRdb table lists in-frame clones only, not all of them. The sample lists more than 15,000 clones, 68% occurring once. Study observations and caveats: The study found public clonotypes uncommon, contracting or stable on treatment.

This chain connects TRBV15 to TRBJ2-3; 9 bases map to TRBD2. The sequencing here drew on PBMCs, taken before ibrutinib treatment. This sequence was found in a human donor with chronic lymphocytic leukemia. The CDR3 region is CATSRGGLAMDTQYF. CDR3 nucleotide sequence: TGTGCCACCAGCAGGGGTGGACTAGCGATGGATACGCAGTATTTT.